Sequencing of this T cell receptor beta chain was carried out in a study of T cell clusters in autoimmune cytopenias. TRB was amplified from 250 ng of peripheral blood genomic DNA per sample. In germline, CDR1 is GTSNPN, CDR2 SVGIG (reference sequence). This CDR3 contains 14 residues. As for this clonotype: Antigen: not known.

TRB was amplified by touch-down multiplex PCR, primer pools A and B combined. TCRdb processed the multiplex PCR reads again and assigns one entry to each CDR3 protein, with no DNA. The sample totals fewer than 6,000 distinct CDR3 sequences. Findings of the study overall: TRB repertoire shifts in secondary cytopenia and chronic lymphocytic leukemia mostly reflected lymphoma, not autoimmunity.

These data are also associated with another study on T cell repertoires in aging, cancer and after chemotherapy. That study reports: Healthy donor repertoires were recorded over several months to years and showed clear clonal overlap. Compared with age-matched healthy donors, untreated hematological or solid cancer patients showed higher blood TCR clonality. Rebound thymic output was suggested by rising median generation probability during chemotherapy in each cancer cohort.

This TCR was recovered from a human donor in good health. The sample taken for sequencing was peripheral blood. V is TRBV30 and J is TRBJ1-1. The CDR3: CAWSVPRGNTEAFF.